A selection of T cell receptor beta chains follows, all from one sample in a study of beta chain features in type 1 diabetes. The protocol was immunoSEQ multiplex PCR, while the TCRdb copy is restricted to in-frame clones and leaves out a portion. The data hold 900,000 or so clones, with 17% observed a single time. Sample: naive CD4+ T cells from blood. The receptors here all came from a woman younger than 30 in good health. CDR3s include the opening cysteine and the closing phenylalanine or tryptophan. D genes are given only for firm matches. Size is omitted from some rows. Given values are once, few, many or a class for expanded clones.

>TRBJ1-1|-|TRBV27|14|TRBD1
TGTGCCAGCAGTTTACAGGGGGGGAACACTGAAGCTTTCTTT
CASSLQGGNTEAFF
>TRBJ2-2|-|TRBV11-2|15|TRBD2
TGTGCCAGCAGCAGACTAGCGGGAGGGCCCGGGGAGCTGTTTTTT
CASSRLAGGPGELFF
>TRBJ1-1|few|TRBV7-2|15|-
TGTGCCAGCAGCTTCAGCTCCGGAATGAACACTGAAGCTTTCTTT
CASSFSSGMNTEAFF
>TRBJ2-5|-|TRBV27|15|TRBD2
TGTGCCAGCAGTTTTGGGACTAGCGGGCAAGAGACCCAGTACTTC
CASSFGTSGQETQYF
>TRBJ2-4|-|TRBV28|16|TRBD1
TGTGCCAGCAGTAGTAGGACAGGGGGTTCCAAAAACATTCAGTACTTC
CASSSRTGGSKNIQYF
>TRBJ1-2|few|TRBV5-1|15|TRBD1
TGCGCCAGCAGCCGAAACCTGGGACAGAACTATGGCTACACCTTC
CASSRNLGQNYGYTF
>TRBJ1-4|many|TRBV7-9|16|TRBD1
TGTGCCAGCAGCTTCTCTCCGGGACAGGGGGATGAAAAACTGTTTTTT
CASSFSPGQGDEKLFF
>TRBJ2-5|-|TRBV2|14|TRBD1
TGTGCCAGCAAACCGGGACAGACCCAAGAGACCCAGTACTTC
CASKPGQTQETQYF
>TRBJ2-6|few|TRBV18|18|-
TGTGCCAGCTCACCACTCGCTAACTTACTATCTGGGGCCAACGTCCTGACTTTC
CASSPLANLLSGANVLTF
>TRBJ1-2|few|TRBV23-1|14|-
TGCGCCAGCAGTCAATCGATGGGAAACTATGGCTACACCTTC
CASSQSMGNYGYTF
>TRBJ2-1|few|TRBV28|16|TRBD1
TGTGCCAGCAGTCCCATCGCCGGGACAGGGAAGAATGAGCAGTTCTTC
CASSPIAGTGKNEQFF
>TRBJ1-2|-|TRBV5-4|14|-
TGTGCCAGCAGCCCGGCGACAGAAAACTATGGCTACACCTTC
CASSPATENYGYTF
>TRBJ1-1|-|TRBV5-8|15|-
TGTGCCAGCAGCCACCATTGGAACGGGTACACTGAAGCTTTCTTT
CASSHHWNGYTEAFF
>TRBJ2-5|few|TRBV7-8|15|TRBD2
TGTGCCAGCAGCCAGGTCAGCGGGAGGGAAGAGACCCAGTACTTC
CASSQVSGREETQYF
>TRBJ2-2|-|TRBV27|14|-
TGTGCCAGCAGTACAACTTGGAACACCGGGGAGCTGTTTTTT
CASSTTWNTGELFF
>TRBJ2-7|-|TRBV20-1|11|-
TGCAGTGCCCGGCCTCAGGGTCTTCAGTACTTC
CSARPQGLQYF
>TRBJ2-1|many|TRBV14|15|TRBD2
TGTGCCAGCAGCCAAGATTCGGGAGGGCCGAATGAGCAGTTCTTC
CASSQDSGGPNEQFF
>TRBJ2-7|-|TRBV10-2|14|-
TGCGCCAGCAGTGAGTCGGCCCCAGTCTACGAGCAGTACTTC
CASSESAPVYEQYF
>TRBJ1-1|few|TRBV15|16|-
TGTGCCACCAGCAGGGATTCGGGACGGATGAACACTGAAGCTTTCTTT
CATSRDSGRMNTEAFF
>TRBJ1-3|-|TRBV6-6|15|-
TGTGCCAGCGGTTACGGGGAACATCCCGGAAACACCATATATTTT
CASGYGEHPGNTIYF
>TRBJ2-2|few|TRBV19|14|TRBD1
TGTGCCAGTAGCAGGGACAGATCCACCGGGGAGCTGTTTTTT
CASSRDRSTGELFF
>TRBJ1-5|-|TRBV19|13|-
TGTGCCAGTAGTATTCGGGTGGATCAGCCCCAGCATTTT
CASSIRVDQPQHF
>TRBJ2-1|few|TRBV9|15|TRBD2
TGTGCCAGCAGCGAGGGACTAGCGTATTACAATGAGCAGTTCTTC
CASSEGLAYYNEQFF
>TRBJ2-1|few|TRBV14|13|-
TGTGCCAGCAGCCAAGACTCTCTAACTGAGCAGTTCTTC
CASSQDSLTEQFF
>TRBJ2-4|-|TRBV5-6|17|-
TGTGCCAGCAGCTTGGTGGCGGGCTTTGAGGCCAAAAACATTCAGTACTTC
CASSLVAGFEAKNIQYF
>TRBJ2-5|-|TRBV19|14|TRBD2
TGTGCCAGTTCGTGGACTAGCGGGATCGGGACCCAGTACTTC
CASSWTSGIGTQYF
>TRBJ2-3|-|TRBV2|14|TRBD1
TGTGCCAGCAGTACGACAGGGGGCACAAATACGCAGTATTTT
CASSTTGGTNTQYF
>TRBJ2-1|few|TRBV6-6|13|-
TGTGCCACATCCAGGGTTCGGCACAATGAGCAGTTCTTC
CATSRVRHNEQFF
>TRBJ2-7|few|TRBV6-1|16|TRBD1
TGTGCCAGCAGTGTAAGCCCGGGACAGGGGTCCTACGAGCAGTACTTC
CASSVSPGQGSYEQYF
>TRBJ2-5|-|TRBV4-2|16|-
TGTGCCAGCAGCTCGGGGAGCGGAGGCGAAGAGGAGACCCAGTACTTC
CASSSGSGGEEETQYF
>TRBJ1-1|few|TRBV11-2|16|-
TGTGCCAGCAGCTTGGGGGGGTCCCGGGTGGACACTGAAGCTTTCTTT
CASSLGGSRVDTEAFF
>TRBJ2-7|-|TRBV2|13|-
TGTGCCAGCAGGGAACGGAGCTCCTACGAGCAGTACTTC
CASRERSSYEQYF
>TRBJ2-1|-|TRBV19|12|-
TGTGCCAGTAGTATAGAGGGTAATGAGCAGTTCTTC
CASSIEGNEQFF
>TRBJ1-5|-|TRBV4-1|14|-
TGCGCCAGCAGCCAAGTGGCAGGGCCTCAGCCCCAGCATTTT
CASSQVAGPQPQHF
>TRBJ2-2|few|TRBV2|15|-
TGTGCCAGCAGTGACCCAGGGGAGGTCACCGGGGAGCTGTTTTTT
CASSDPGEVTGELFF
>TRBJ2-1|-|TRBV19|16|TRBD2
TGTGCCAGTAGTAACCTAGCGGGAGGATCCTACAATGAGCAGTTCTTC
CASSNLAGGSYNEQFF
>TRBJ2-5|few|TRBV7-2|13|-
TGTGCCAGCAGCTTAGCGACAGGAGAGACCCAGTACTTC
CASSLATGETQYF
>TRBJ2-5|few|TRBV7-2|14|TRBD2
TGTGCCAGCAGCTTAGCTCTAGCGGACGGGACCCAGTACTTC
CASSLALADGTQYF
>TRBJ1-2|-|TRBV7-9|13|TRBD1
TGTGCCAGCAGCGTGGACAGGGCCTATGGCTACACCTTC
CASSVDRAYGYTF